The T cell receptor beta chain described here comes from a study of CD8 T cells in Susac syndrome. CDR1 is SGHDT and CDR2 is YYEEEE in the germline V gene. This CDR3 spans 15 amino acids. Trimming cost V 2 bases and J 4 bases; bases outside gene matches: 4. From blood CD8+ and CD4+ T cells, TCR beta sequences were generated. After extraction with the RNeasy kit, roughly 0.45 to 1 ug of the RNA was reverse transcribed using random hexamers. TCR beta CDR3 was amplified by immunoSEQ multiplex PCR. This amplification extended across 54 Vbeta and 13 Jbeta segments. In TCRdb, the immunoSEQ multiplex PCR reads were re-called with MiXCR into one record per CDR3 protein. The sample shows about 25,000 distinct CDR3 sequences, less than 95% of them seen only once.

The chain links TRBV5-6 to TRBJ2-1; 9 nucleotides agree with TRBD1. The sample consisted of CD8+ T cells from PBMCs. This receptor was taken from a human donor in good health. The CDR3 protein is CASSFGGQGYNEQFF. CDR3 nucleotides: TGTGCCAGCAGCTTTGGGGGACAGGGTTACAATGAGCAGTTCTTC.